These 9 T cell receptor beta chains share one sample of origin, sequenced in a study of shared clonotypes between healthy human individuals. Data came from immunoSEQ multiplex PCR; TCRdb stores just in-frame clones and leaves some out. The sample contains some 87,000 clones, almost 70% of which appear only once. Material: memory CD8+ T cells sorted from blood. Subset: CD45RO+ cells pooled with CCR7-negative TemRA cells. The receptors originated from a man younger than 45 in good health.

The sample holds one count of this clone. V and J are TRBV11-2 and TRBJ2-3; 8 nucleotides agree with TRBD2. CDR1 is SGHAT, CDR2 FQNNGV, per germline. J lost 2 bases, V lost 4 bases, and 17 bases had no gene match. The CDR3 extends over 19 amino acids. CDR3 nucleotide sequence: TGTGCCAGCAGCTCCTCCGTTATTTTAGCGGGACGCTACACAGATACGCAGTATTTT. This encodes CASSSSVILAGRYTDTQYF. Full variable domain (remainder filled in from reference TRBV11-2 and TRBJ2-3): EAGVAQSPRYKIIEKRQSVAFWCNPISGHATLYWYQQILGQGPKLLIQFQNNGVVDDSQLPKDRFSAERLKGVDSTLKIQPAKLEDSAVYLCASSSSVILAGRYTDTQYFGPGTRLTVL.

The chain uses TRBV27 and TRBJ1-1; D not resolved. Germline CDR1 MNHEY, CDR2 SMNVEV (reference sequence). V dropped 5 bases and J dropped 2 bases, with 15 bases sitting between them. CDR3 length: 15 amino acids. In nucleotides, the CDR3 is TGTGCCAGCAGTCCCGAAGCGGGATTTAACACTGAAGCTTTCTTT. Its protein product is CASSPEAGFNTEAFF.

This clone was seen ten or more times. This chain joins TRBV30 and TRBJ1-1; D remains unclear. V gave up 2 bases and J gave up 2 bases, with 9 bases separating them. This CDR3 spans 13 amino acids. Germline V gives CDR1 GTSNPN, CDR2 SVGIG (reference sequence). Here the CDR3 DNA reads TGTGCCTGGAGTCGGAGCCCTAACACTGAAGCTTTCTTT. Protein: CAWSRSPNTEAFF.

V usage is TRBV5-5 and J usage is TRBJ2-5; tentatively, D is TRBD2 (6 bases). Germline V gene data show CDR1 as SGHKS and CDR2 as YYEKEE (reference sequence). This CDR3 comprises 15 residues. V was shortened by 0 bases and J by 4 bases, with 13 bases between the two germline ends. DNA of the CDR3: TGTGCCAGCAGCTTGGCCAGTATTAGCGGAGAGACCCAGTACTTC. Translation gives CASSLASISGETQYF.

The CDR3 DNA reads TGTGCCAGCAGCCTTTTAGGAGATACGCAGTATTTT. Translating it yields CASSLLGDTQYF. The chain recombines TRBV7-2 with TRBJ2-3; D unresolved. Germline CDR1 SGHTA, CDR2 FQGNSA. V gave up 5 bases and J gave up 5 bases, with 8 bases separating them. This CDR3 region has 12 residues.

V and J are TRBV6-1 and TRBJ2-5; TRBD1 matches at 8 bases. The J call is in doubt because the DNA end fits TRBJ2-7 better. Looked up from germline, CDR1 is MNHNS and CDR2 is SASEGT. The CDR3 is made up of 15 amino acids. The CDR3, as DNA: TGTGCCAGCAGTGAAGAGGGGTCAGGGGGCGACGAGCAGTACTTC. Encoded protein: CASSEEGSGGDEQYF.

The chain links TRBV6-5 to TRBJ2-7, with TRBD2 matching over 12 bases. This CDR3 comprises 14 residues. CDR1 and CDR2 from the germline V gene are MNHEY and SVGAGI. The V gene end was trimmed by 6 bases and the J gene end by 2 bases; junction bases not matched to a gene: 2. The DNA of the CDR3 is TGTGCCAGCAGAGGACTAGCGGGAACCTACGAGCAGTACTTC. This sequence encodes CASRGLAGTYEQYF.

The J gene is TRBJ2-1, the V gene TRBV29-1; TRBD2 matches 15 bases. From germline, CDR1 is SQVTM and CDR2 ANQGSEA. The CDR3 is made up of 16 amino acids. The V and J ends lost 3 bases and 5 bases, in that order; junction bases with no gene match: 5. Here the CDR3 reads CSVDGLAGGIHNEQFF. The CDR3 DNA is TGCAGCGTTGACGGACTAGCGGGAGGGATCCACAATGAGCAGTTCTTC.

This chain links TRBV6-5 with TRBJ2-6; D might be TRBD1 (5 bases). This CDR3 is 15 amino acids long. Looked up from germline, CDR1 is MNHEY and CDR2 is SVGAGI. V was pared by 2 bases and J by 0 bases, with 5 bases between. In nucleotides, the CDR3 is TGTGCCAGCAGTTACGACAGCTCTGGGGCCAACGTCCTGACTTTC. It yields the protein CASSYDSSGANVLTF.